This T cell receptor beta chain is from a study of CD8+ T cells in alopecia areata. Germline CDR1 and CDR2: SGDLS and YYNGEE. The junction had 10 bases not matched to a gene; V was cut back by 2 bases and J by 5 bases. CDR3 size: 16 residues. Sequencing templates came from extracted RNA that was reverse transcribed into cDNA. Using immunoSEQ multiplex PCR, the repertoire was profiled, and TCRdb retains in-frame clones only, with some absent. Of about 150,000 clones listed, 40% to 50% are singletons. Study-level points and caveats: Mice gave a clearer picture of TCR sharing than patients did, possibly for HLA-related reasons.

This clone came up a few times. Its antigen is unknown. The sequencing sample was made of CD4+ T cells sorted from blood. V gene TRBV9 combines with J gene TRBJ2-7; the match to TRBD2 covers 10 bases. The source is a human donor with alopecia areata. Written as DNA, the CDR3 is TGTGCCAGCAGCGTGTCTCCGGGACTAGCGAGTCACGAGCAGTACTTC. Translating it yields CASSVSPGLASHEQYF.